This T cell receptor beta chain emerged from a study of blood T cell repertoires in COVID-19. The overall study: The study drew acute and convalescent COVID-19 samples from the United States, Italy and Spain. T cells, B-cell-depleted T cells, or PBMCs provided the cDNA or gDNA that served as material.

Study processing details: Estimation of nucleated cell counts was performed using reference gene primer amplification. Assay used: immunoSEQ multiplex PCR; TCRdb lists only in-frame clones, some missing. The V and J calls and clone size come from that table; D and trimming were worked out from the DNA. The sample contains just over 80,000 clones, around 89% of which appear only once. Trimming left V 1 base short and J 0 bases short, with 4 bases between. This CDR3 is built from 14 residues. The germline V gene has CDR1 SGHAT and CDR2 FQNNGV. This study enrolled people aged roughly 18 to 90 from 24 US geographic areas.

V gene TRBV11-2 combines with J gene TRBJ1-3; no reliable D call. The sequenced material came from PBMCs or T cells enriched from blood (not recorded which). The receptor comes from a woman in her forties or fifties with acute COVID-19. The CDR3: CASSLGSSGNTIYF. The CDR3 region has the DNA TGTGCCAGCAGCTTAGGGAGCTCTGGAAACACCATATATTTT.